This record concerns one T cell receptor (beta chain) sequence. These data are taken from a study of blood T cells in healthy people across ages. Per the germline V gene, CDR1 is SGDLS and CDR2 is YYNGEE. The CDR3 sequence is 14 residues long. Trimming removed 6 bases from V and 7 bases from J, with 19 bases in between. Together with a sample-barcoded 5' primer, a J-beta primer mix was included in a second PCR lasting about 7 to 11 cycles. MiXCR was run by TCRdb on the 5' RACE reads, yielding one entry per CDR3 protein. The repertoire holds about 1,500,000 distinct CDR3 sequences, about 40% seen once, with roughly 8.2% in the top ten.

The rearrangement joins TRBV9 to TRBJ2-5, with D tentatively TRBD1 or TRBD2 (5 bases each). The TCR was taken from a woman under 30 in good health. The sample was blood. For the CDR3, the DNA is TGTGCCAGCACCGAAGGTCGGGGCCCTCCGACCCAGTACTTC. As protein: CASTEGRGPPTQYF.